This T cell receptor (beta chain) came from a study of blood T cell repertoires in COVID-19. At the level of the study: COVID-19 samples, acute and convalescent, were from the United States, Italy and Spain. T cells, B-cell-depleted T cells, or PBMCs provided the cDNA or gDNA that served as material.

The germline V gene encodes CDR1 KGHSH and CDR2 LQKENI. The CDR3 consists of 13 residues. Trimming took 2 bases from V and 5 from J, leaving 9 bases between them. In the original analysis: Reference gene primer amplification gave nucleated cell count estimates. Clones were read by immunoSEQ multiplex PCR, and TCRdb kept only the in-frame ones, dropping some. Clone size and the V and J calls come from that table; the DNA yielded D and trimming. The data contain about 140,000 clones, about three quarters of them singletons. Sequencing was carried out using peripheral blood. The chain links TRBV18 to TRBJ2-5; a possible D gene is TRBD1 (6 bases). This clonotype originated in a man aged 50 to 60 with acute or convalescent COVID-19. The CDR3 DNA follows: TGTGCCAGCTCACCAGGGGGCGCGGAGACCCAGTACTTC. It codes for CASSPGGAETQYF. The complete variable domain, with remaining parts taken from reference TRBV18 and TRBJ2-5, reads NAGVMQNPRHLVRRRGQEARLRCSPMKGHSHVYWYRQLPEEGLKFMVYLQKENIIDESGMPKERFSAEFPKEGPSILRIQQVVRGDSAAYFCASSPGGAETQYFGPGTRLLVL.